Each of the 10 T cell receptor beta chains below was sequenced from the same sample in a study of blood T cell repertoires in COVID-19. The method was immunoSEQ multiplex PCR; TCRdb's version includes in-frame clones alone and lacks a portion of them. The table records 450,000 or so clones, approximately 90% of them present only once. The sample was peripheral blood. Receptors were obtained from a man between 18 and 29 years old with COVID-19, enrolled during active disease.

This chain uses TRBV7-9 with TRBJ2-5; 12 nucleotides agree with TRBD2. CDR1 and CDR2 (germline): SEHNR, FQNEAQ (reference sequence). After removal of 5 bases from V and 1 base from J, the junction contained 5 bases not matched to a gene. The CDR3 is 16 residues long. The DNA of the CDR3 is TGTGCCAGCAGCCCAAGGACTAGCGGGATCCAAGAGACCCAGTACTTC. Translating gives CASSPRTSGIQETQYF.

In DNA form, the CDR3 reads TGTGCCAGCAGTTATCATCGGACTAGCGGGATTCCCTACGAGCAGTACTTC. Translated, it gives CASSYHRTSGIPYEQYF. The chain links TRBV27 to TRBJ2-7, with 12 bases identical to TRBD2. The CDR3 consists of 17 residues. V gave up 4 bases and J gave up 2 bases; unmatched junction bases: 9. The germline V gene has CDR1 MNHEY and CDR2 SMNVEV (reference sequence).

The chain recombines TRBV6-5 with TRBJ2-1, with 9 bases aligning to TRBD2. Per germline, CDR1 MNHEY and CDR2 SVGAGI. CDR3 length: 15 residues. Unmatched junction bases numbered 4, after V lost 6 bases and J lost 1 base. Here the CDR3 reads CASSLLAGSYNEQFF. The CDR3 nucleotides read TGTGCCAGCAGCCTGCTAGCGGGGTCCTACAATGAGCAGTTCTTC.

J is TRBJ1-1 and V is TRBV10-1; 10 bases match TRBD1. J was trimmed by 0 bases and V by 5 bases; bases with no gene match: 9. The germline gives CDR1 WNHNN, CDR2 SYGVQD (reference sequence). The length of the CDR3 is 17 residues. The CDR3, as DNA: TGCGCCAGCAGTCGGGACAGGGGTCTTGCATTGAACACTGAAGCTTTCTTT. Residues: CASSRDRGLALNTEAFF.

This chain uses TRBV19 with TRBJ2-7, with 10 bases fitting TRBD1. This CDR3 is 16 amino acids long. Germline CDR1 LNHDA, CDR2 SQIVND (reference sequence). V shed 5 bases, J shed 0 bases, and the junction held 7 bases outside the gene matches. CDR3 sequence: CASSPSGTGVSYEQYF. The DNA for the CDR3 is TGTGCCAGTAGTCCCTCCGGGACAGGGGTCTCCTACGAGCAGTACTTC.

This chain uses TRBV11-2 with TRBJ1-1; 11 bases align to TRBD1. V was clipped by 3 bases and J by 5 bases; unmatched bases: 5. CDR1 is SGHAT, CDR2 FQNNGV, per germline. CDR3 size: 15 residues. For the CDR3, the DNA is TGTGCCAGCAGCTTGGACAGGGGGCGAGGAACTGAAGCTTTCTTT. Its translation: CASSLDRGRGTEAFF.

This chain uses TRBV6-6 with TRBJ1-6; D unclear. This CDR3 region has 16 residues. Germline assignment: CDR1 MNHNY and CDR2 SVGAGI (reference sequence). The V and J ends lost 6 bases and 0 bases respectively, with 12 bases between them. The CDR3 sequence is CASRRAASSYNSPLHF. CDR3 nucleotide sequence: TGTGCCAGCAGGAGGGCCGCGAGCTCCTATAATTCACCCCTCCACTTT.

V is TRBV30 and J is TRBJ2-4; no firm D call. Looked up from germline, CDR1 is GTSNPN and CDR2 is SVGIG (reference sequence). CDR3 length: 15 residues. V was clipped by 1 base and J by 0 bases, with 10 bases between them. The CDR3 bases are TGTGCCTGGAGTGGGGCCAGGATAGCCAAAAACATTCAGTACTTC. Its translation: CAWSGARIAKNIQYF.

J is TRBJ2-5 and V is TRBV18; 8 bases are a match to TRBD1. J lost 5 bases, V lost 2 bases, and 13 bases had no gene match. There are 17 residues in the CDR3. Germline lookup yields CDR1 KGHSH and CDR2 LQKENI. The CDR3 nucleotides are TGTGCCAGCTCACCAGGTGGGACAGGAGGGTTTCTGGAGACCCAGTACTTC. Translating gives CASSPGGTGGFLETQYF.

This rearrangement joins TRBV4-1 to TRBJ2-3, with D tentatively TRBD1 (5 bases). This CDR3 has 14 amino acids. Between the trimmed V and J ends, which lost 4 bases and 0 bases, there was a span of 8 bases. Germline V CDR1 and CDR2: MGHRA, YSYEKL. CDR3 nucleotides: TGCGCCAGCAGCCCGACAGTTAGCACAGATACGCAGTATTTT. Translating gives CASSPTVSTDTQYF.